A single count supports the clone carrying this T cell receptor beta chain. The antigen remains undetermined. This entry belongs to a study of T cell responses to AZD1222 COVID-19 vaccine. Study-wide results and limits: Every sample of the repertoires postdated the peak T cell response. Nearly half of the spike-specific TCRs reportedly recognize variant regions that carry no mutations. Two doses of AZD1222 preceded a rise in Spike-specific TCR breadth and depth.

Only in-frame clones appear in the TCRdb table, and some are missing; sequencing was by immunoSEQ multiplex PCR. The sample consists of approximately 150,000 clones, 70% to 90% of them appearing once. With 0 bases clipped from V and 7 bases from J, the junction kept 6 bases outside the gene matches. The CDR3 is 15 residues long. Germline loops: CDR1 SGHTS, CDR2 YDEGEE. V and J are TRBV5-8 and TRBJ1-4; 7 bases are shared with TRBD1. This TCR derives from an adult in good health. Sequenced here: peripheral blood, sampled on day 0 of AZD1222 vaccination. CDR3 amino acids: CASSLGRTGPEKLFF. In nucleotides, the CDR3 is TGTGCCAGCAGCTTGGGCCGGACAGGCCCTGAAAAACTGTTTTTT.